This TCR beta chain was captured in a study of immune evolution from preneoplasia to lung adenocarcinoma. V was clipped by 6 bases and J by 2 bases, with 19 bases between them. The CDR3 consists of 15 residues. CDR1 and CDR2 from the germline V gene are SQVTM and ANQGSEA. The protocol was immunoSEQ multiplex PCR, while the TCRdb copy is restricted to in-frame clones and leaves out a portion. The data show 20,000 to 30,000 clones, 65% to 75% seen once. The receptor comes from a person aged 55 to 70 with invasive lung adenocarcinoma. Some clones in this sample may be carry-over from other donors' samples. The source material was FFPE invasive lung adenocarcinoma tissue. The genes are TRBV29-1 and TRBJ2-5; D may match TRBD1 or TRBD2 (6 bases each). CDR3 region: CSVRGLLRGQETQYF. In nucleotides, the CDR3 is TGCAGCGTGAGGGGACTCCTGAGGGGGCAAGAGACCCAGTACTTC.